This T cell receptor (beta chain) was recovered during a study of blood T cell repertoires in COVID-19. CDR1 SGDLS and CDR2 YYNGEE come from the germline V gene. The J segment lost 3 bases and the V segment lost 2 bases, leaving 7 bases of the junction unmatched. This CDR3 contains 17 residues. Measured with immunoSEQ multiplex PCR; TCRdb has only the in-frame clones, and not every one. The sample holds approximately 100,000 clones, 90% to 95% seen once. The chain recombines TRBV9 with TRBJ2-1; TRBD2 matches 11 bases. Sequenced material: peripheral blood. The TCR sequence derives from a man aged 50 to 60 with acute or convalescent COVID-19. Here the CDR3 reads CASSVSGSGGGYNEQFF. In DNA form, the CDR3 reads TGTGCCAGCAGCGTTTCAGGTAGCGGGGGGGGCTACAATGAGCAGTTCTTC.